The 15 T cell receptor beta chains below were found in one sample sequenced in a study of blood T cell repertoires in COVID-19. This table comes from immunoSEQ multiplex PCR, and its TCRdb copy is limited to in-frame clones, with some not included. Among fewer than 200,000 clones listed, over 65% were seen once. Material: peripheral blood. The origin of the receptors is a woman of 80 years or more with acute or convalescent COVID-19.

As concerns this clone: At one boundary the junction diverges from the germline segment, which might be a read error. This chain joins TRBV5-5 and TRBJ2-3, with TRBD2 identical over 10 bases. CDR1 is SGHKS, CDR2 YYEKEE, per germline (reference sequence). The CDR3 is 12 amino acids. In DNA, the CDR3 is TGTGCCAGCAGCTTGAATATTCTAGCGGGGGATTTT. Amino acids: CASSLNILAGDF.

The chain recombines TRBV9 with TRBJ1-4; D is unresolved. V lost 0 bases and J lost 6, with 12 bases in between. CDR1 SGDLS and CDR2 YYNGEE come from the germline V gene. This CDR3 comprises 15 residues. CDR3 sequence reads: CASSVGPFGDEKLFF. CDR3 bases: TGTGCCAGCAGCGTAGGTCCGTTCGGGGATGAAAAACTGTTTTTT.

This chain uses TRBV5-8 with TRBJ2-5; D ambiguous. This CDR3 has 13 residues. Germline loops: CDR1 SGHTS, CDR2 YDEGEE. Trimming left V 3 bases short and J 3 bases short, with 9 bases between. The CDR3 loop reads CASSYDWEETQYF. CDR3 DNA: TGTGCCAGCAGCTATGACTGGGAAGAGACCCAGTACTTC. Full variable domain (remainder filled in from reference TRBV5-8 and TRBJ2-5): EAGVTQSPTHLIKTRGQQATLRCSPISGHTSVYWYQQALGLGLQFLLWYDEGEERNRGNFPPRFSGRQFPNYSSELNVNALELEDSALYLCASSYDWEETQYFGPGTRLLVL.

This chain links TRBV4-2 with TRBJ1-2, with 8 bases that match TRBD1. Trimming cost V 1 base and J 4 bases; bases outside gene matches: 2. CDR3 length: 14 residues. CDR1 and CDR2 from the germline V gene are LGHNA and YNFKEQ. CDR3 DNA sequence: TGTGCCAGCAGCCAAGGACAGGGGAGCTATGGCTACACCTTC. This gives the protein CASSQGQGSYGYTF.

In its sample, this clone is medium-sized. J is TRBJ2-7 and V is TRBV9; 10 bases are a match to TRBD1. This CDR3 contains 15 residues. V dropped 4 bases and J dropped 1; count of bases not matched to a gene: 5. Germline V gives CDR1 SGDLS, CDR2 YYNGEE. CDR3 nucleotides: TGTGCCAGCAGCTACCGGACAGGGGGGTCCTACGAGCAGTACTTC. It specifies CASSYRTGGSYEQYF.

The V call is TRBV9, the J call TRBJ2-2, with 10 bases fitting TRBD2. Looked up from germline, CDR1 is SGDLS and CDR2 is YYNGEE. The CDR3 sequence is 16 residues long. The junction had 3 bases not matched to a gene; V was cut back by 0 bases and J by 4 bases. The CDR3 here is CASSVGASGSTGELFF. In nucleotides, the CDR3 is TGTGCCAGCAGCGTAGGCGCTAGCGGGAGCACCGGGGAGCTGTTTTTT.

This chain connects TRBV7-3 to TRBJ2-3, with D possibly matching TRBD2 (5 bases). CDR3 size: 16 residues. Germline V gene sequence: CDR1 SGHTA, CDR2 FQGTGA. Trimming left V 0 bases short and J 3 bases short, with 13 bases between. The CDR3 region is CASSLTPGVGTDTQYF. The CDR3 bases are TGTGCCAGCAGCTTAACGCCCGGGGTTGGTACAGATACGCAGTATTTT.

This chain uses TRBV6-1 with TRBJ2-3; D is unresolved. This CDR3 spans 14 amino acids. The V end was cut by 4 bases, the J end by 6 bases, with 14 bases between. The germline gives CDR1 MNHNS, CDR2 SASEGT. CDR3 sequence (DNA): TGTGCCAGCAGTGGAGCCCCCCCGAGGGATACGCAGTATTTT. Translating it yields CASSGAPPRDTQYF.

V is TRBV4-3 and J is TRBJ1-4; D not resolved. V was cut by 0 bases and J by 2 bases, with 10 bases left in between. The CDR3 totals 16 residues. CDR1 and CDR2 from the germline V gene are LGHNA and YSLEER. This CDR3 reads CASSQDTRATNEKLFF. The CDR3 nucleotides read TGCGCCAGCAGCCAAGATACCAGAGCGACTAATGAAAAACTGTTTTTT.

A few counts support this clone. J is TRBJ2-3 and V is TRBV5-4; 8 bases are a match to TRBD1. The germline CDR1 and CDR2 sequences are SGHNT and YYREEE (reference sequence). The CDR3 runs to 13 residues. The V and J ends lost 4 bases and 5 bases, in that order; junction bases with no gene match: 3. CDR3 nucleotides: TGTGCCAGCAGCCCGGACAGGGAAGATACGCAGTATTTT. This translates into CASSPDREDTQYF.

The chain couples TRBV10-3 to TRBJ1-6, with D possibly matching TRBD1 (6 bases). CDR3 length: 15 residues. The germline V gene encodes CDR1 ENHRY and CDR2 SYGVKD. V gave up 6 bases and J gave up 9 bases, with 18 bases separating them. CDR3 in DNA: TGTGCCATCAGGAGGACAGACACTGACGGTTCACCCCTCCACTTT. Amino acids: CAIRRTDTDGSPLHF.

The chain has TRBV5-1 and TRBJ1-2, with D tentatively TRBD1 (5 bases). Germline assignment: CDR1 SGHRS and CDR2 YFSETQ. The V gene lost 6 bases and the J gene lost 6 bases, with 21 bases spanning the gap. The CDR3 length is 15 residues. The CDR3 region has the DNA TGCGCCAGCACCCGGTGGGGCCAAGGAGGGAATGGCTACACCTTC. As protein: CASTRWGQGGNGYTF.

The J gene is TRBJ1-6, the V gene TRBV30; no clear D. Germline V CDR1 and CDR2: GTSNPN, SVGIG (reference sequence). The CDR3 is made up of 14 amino acids. Trimming shortened V by 0 bases and J by 11 bases, and 14 bases separated the two germline ends. The CDR3 protein is CAWSVSGITAPLHF. CDR3 nucleotides: TGTGCCTGGAGTGTCTCGGGGATCACGGCACCCCTCCACTTT. Full variable domain (outside the CDR3, taken from reference TRBV30 and TRBJ1-6): SQTIHQWPATLVQPVGSPLSLECTVEGTSNPNLYWYRQAAGRGLQLLFYSVGIGQISSEVPQNLSASRPQDRQFILSSKKLLLSDSGFYLCAWSVSGITAPLHFGNGTRLTVT.

This clone was seen more than once but under ten times. The V call is TRBV28, the J call TRBJ1-5; tentative D call: TRBD1 (6 bases). Trimming removed 5 bases from V and 3 bases from J, with 17 bases in between. This CDR3 is built from 16 residues. In germline, CDR1 is MDHEN, CDR2 SYDVKM. The CDR3 nucleotides read TGTGCCAGCAGTCGGGGAACAGGGCCGGACAATCAGCCCCAGCATTTT. It codes for CASSRGTGPDNQPQHF. Full variable domain (missing parts from reference TRBV28 and TRBJ1-5): DVKVTQSSRYLVKRTGEKVFLECVQDMDHENMFWYRQDPGLGLRLIYFSYDVKMKEKGDIPEGYSVSREKKERFSLILESASTNQTSMYLCASSRGTGPDNQPQHFGDGTRLSIL.

This rearrangement joins TRBV27 to TRBJ2-5, with 7 nucleotides matching TRBD2. The CDR3 runs to 19 residues. V lost 3 bases and J lost 5; bases outside the gene matches: 21. Per the germline V gene, CDR1 is MNHEY and CDR2 is SMNVEV (reference sequence). In DNA form, the CDR3 reads TGTGCCAGCAGTTTTTCGGCTAGCGGCTTAACTAAAGCGGGGGAGACCCAGTACTTC. This codes for CASSFSASGLTKAGETQYF.